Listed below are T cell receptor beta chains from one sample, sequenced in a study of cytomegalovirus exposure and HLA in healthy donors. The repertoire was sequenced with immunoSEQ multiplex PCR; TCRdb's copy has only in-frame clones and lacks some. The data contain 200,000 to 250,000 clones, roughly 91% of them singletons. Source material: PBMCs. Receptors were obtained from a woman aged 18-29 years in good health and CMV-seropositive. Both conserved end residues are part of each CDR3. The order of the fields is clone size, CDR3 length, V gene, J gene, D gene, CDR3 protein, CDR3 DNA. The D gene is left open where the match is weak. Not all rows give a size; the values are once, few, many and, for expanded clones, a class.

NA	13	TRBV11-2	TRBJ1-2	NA	CASSLGGGWGYTF	TGTGCCAGCAGCCTGGGAGGAGGTTGGGGCTACACCTTC
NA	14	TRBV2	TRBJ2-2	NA	CASSVYKNTGELFF	TGTGCCAGCAGTGTCTATAAGAACACCGGGGAGCTGTTTTTT
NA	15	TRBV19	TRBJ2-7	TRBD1	CASSSRDRGPYEQYF	TGTGCCAGTAGTTCCCGGGACAGGGGTCCCTACGAGCAGTACTTC
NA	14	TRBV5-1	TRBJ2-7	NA	CASSLDRSSYEQYF	TGCGCCAGCAGCCTAGACAGGAGCTCCTACGAGCAGTACTTC
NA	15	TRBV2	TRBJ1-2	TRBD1	CASSESRQGLYGYTF	TGTGCCAGCAGTGAATCGAGACAGGGACTCTATGGCTACACCTTC
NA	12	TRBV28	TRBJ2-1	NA	CASSSGFNEQFF	TGTGCCAGCAGTTCGGGTTTCAATGAGCAGTTCTTC
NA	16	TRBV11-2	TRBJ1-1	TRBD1	CASSLVGQGEGTEAFF	TGTGCCAGCAGCTTAGTCGGACAGGGAGAAGGCACTGAAGCTTTCTTT
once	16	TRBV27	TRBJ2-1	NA	CASRSSPGGPGSEQFF	TGTGCCAGCAGGTCCTCCCCCGGGGGGCCGGGGAGTGAGCAGTTCTTC
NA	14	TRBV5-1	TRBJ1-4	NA	CASSRTHGGEKLFF	TGCGCCAGCAGCCGGACACATGGTGGTGAAAAACTGTTTTTT
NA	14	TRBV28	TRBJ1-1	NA	CASRPRQEIGEAFF	TGTGCCAGCAGACCCCGACAGGAAATCGGTGAAGCTTTCTTT
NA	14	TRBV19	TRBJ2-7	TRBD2	CASSITSGSYEQYF	TGTGCCAGTAGTATCACTAGCGGGTCCTACGAGCAGTACTTC
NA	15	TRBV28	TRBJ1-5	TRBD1	CASRIGQGTNQPQHF	TGTGCCAGCAGGATAGGACAGGGCACTAATCAGCCCCAGCATTTT
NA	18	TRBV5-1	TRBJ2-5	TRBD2	CASSLVSASGRASETQYF	TGCGCCAGCAGCTTAGTTAGTGCTAGCGGGAGGGCCTCGGAGACCCAGTACTTC
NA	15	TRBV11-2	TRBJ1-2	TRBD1	CASSLDRTGENGYTF	TGTGCCAGCAGCTTAGATCGGACAGGGGAGAATGGCTACACCTTC
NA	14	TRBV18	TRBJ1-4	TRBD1	CASSQDRVDEKLFF	TGTGCCAGCTCGCAAGACAGGGTGGATGAAAAACTGTTTTTT
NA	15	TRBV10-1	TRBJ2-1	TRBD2	CASSLAGLDYNEQFF	TGCGCCAGCAGTTTAGCGGGCCTGGACTACAATGAGCAGTTCTTC